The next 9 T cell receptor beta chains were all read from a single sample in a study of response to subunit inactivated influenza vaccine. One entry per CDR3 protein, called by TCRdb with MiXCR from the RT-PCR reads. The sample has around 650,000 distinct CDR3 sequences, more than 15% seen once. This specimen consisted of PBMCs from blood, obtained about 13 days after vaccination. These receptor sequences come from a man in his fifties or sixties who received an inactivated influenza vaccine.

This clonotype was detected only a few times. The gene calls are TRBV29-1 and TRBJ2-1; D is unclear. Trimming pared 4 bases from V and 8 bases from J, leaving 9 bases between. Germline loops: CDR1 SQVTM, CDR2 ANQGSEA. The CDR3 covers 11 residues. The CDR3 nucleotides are TGCAGCGTTGTACAGCTCGATGAGCAGTTCTTC. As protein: CSVVQLDEQFF.

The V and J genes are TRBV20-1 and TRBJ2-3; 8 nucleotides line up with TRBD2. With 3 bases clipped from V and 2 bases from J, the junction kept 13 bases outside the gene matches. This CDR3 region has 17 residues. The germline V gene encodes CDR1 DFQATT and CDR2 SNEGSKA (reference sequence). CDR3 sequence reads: CSASYGRGVKTTDTQYF. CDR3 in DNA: TGCAGTGCTAGTTATGGGCGGGGGGTTAAAACCACAGATACGCAGTATTTT.

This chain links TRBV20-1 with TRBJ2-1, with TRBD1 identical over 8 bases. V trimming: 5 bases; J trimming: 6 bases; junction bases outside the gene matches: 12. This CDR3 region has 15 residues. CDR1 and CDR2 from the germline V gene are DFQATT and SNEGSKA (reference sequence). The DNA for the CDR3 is TGCAGTGCTGGGGACTGGGACAGGAATTTCAATGAGCAGTTCTTC. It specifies CSAGDWDRNFNEQFF.

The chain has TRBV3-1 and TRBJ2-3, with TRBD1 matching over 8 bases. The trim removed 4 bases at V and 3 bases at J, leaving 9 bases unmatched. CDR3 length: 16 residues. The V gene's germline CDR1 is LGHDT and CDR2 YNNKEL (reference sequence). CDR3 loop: CASSPNGQGLTDTQYF. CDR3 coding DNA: TGTGCCAGCAGCCCCAACGGACAGGGCTTAACAGATACGCAGTATTTT.

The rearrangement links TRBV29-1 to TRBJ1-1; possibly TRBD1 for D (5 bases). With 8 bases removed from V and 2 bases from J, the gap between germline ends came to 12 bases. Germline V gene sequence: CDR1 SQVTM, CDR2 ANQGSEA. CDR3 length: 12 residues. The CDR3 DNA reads TGCAGCTACAGGAACTCAAACACTGAAGCTTTCTTT. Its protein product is CSYRNSNTEAFF. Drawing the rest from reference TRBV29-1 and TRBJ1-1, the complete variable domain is SAVISQKPSRDICQRGTSLTIQCQVDSQVTMMFWYRQQPGQSLTLIATANQGSEATYESGFVIDKFPISRPNLTFSTLTVSNMSPEDSSIYLCSYRNSNTEAFFGQGTRLTVV.

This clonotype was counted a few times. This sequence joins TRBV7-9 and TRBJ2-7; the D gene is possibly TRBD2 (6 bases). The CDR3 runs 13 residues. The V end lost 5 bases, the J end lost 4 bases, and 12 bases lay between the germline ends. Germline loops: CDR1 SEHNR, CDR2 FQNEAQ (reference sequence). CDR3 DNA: TGTGCCAGCAGCCCGCCGACTAGTTACGAGCAGTACTTC. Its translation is CASSPPTSYEQYF.

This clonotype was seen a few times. CDR3 region: CASSYSKRGRAYNEQFF. For the CDR3, the DNA is TGTGCCAGCAGTTACTCGAAGCGCGGGAGGGCCTACAATGAGCAGTTCTTC. The V and J genes are TRBV6-5 and TRBJ2-1; 9 nucleotides match TRBD2. After removal of 0 bases from V and 2 bases from J, the junction contained 5 bases not matched to a gene. Germline CDR1 reads MNHEY; CDR2 reads SVGAGI. The length of the CDR3 is 17 residues.

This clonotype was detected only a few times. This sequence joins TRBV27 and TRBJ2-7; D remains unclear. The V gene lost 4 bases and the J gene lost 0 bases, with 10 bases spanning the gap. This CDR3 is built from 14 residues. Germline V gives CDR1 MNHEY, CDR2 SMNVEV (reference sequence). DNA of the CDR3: TGTGCCAGCAGTTCCCTGGCGGTCTCCTACGAGCAGTACTTC. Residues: CASSSLAVSYEQYF.

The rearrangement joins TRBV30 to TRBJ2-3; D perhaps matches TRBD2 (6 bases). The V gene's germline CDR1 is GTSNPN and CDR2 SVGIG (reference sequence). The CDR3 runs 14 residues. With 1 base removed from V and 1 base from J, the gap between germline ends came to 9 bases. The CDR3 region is CAWSAGVRTDTQYF. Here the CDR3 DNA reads TGTGCCTGGAGTGCGGGGGTACGCACAGATACGCAGTATTTT.